The T cell receptor beta chain described here comes from a study of OX40 agonist ivuxolimab in advanced cancers. For the study at large: Age averaged about 62 years (range about 23 to 85), and roughly 80% were male.

The assay was immunoSEQ multiplex PCR, and TCRdb's table has in-frame clones only and misses some. Among 69,000 or so clones listed, 75% to 90% were seen once. The germline V gene encodes CDR1 SGHTA and CDR2 FQGTGA. With 9 bases removed from V and 0 bases from J, the gap between germline ends came to 12 bases. There are 13 residues in the CDR3. The sample consisted of CD4+ or CD8+ T cells sorted from blood, taken in a trial of the OX40 agonist ivuxolimab. The receptor's source is an adult with an advanced solid tumor such as melanoma, head and neck, liver or kidney cancer. This chain links TRBV7-3 with TRBJ2-7; perhaps TRBD2 as D (5 bases). CDR3 in DNA: TGTGCCAGACTGCGGGCACGCTCCTACGAGCAGTACTTC. Translated, it gives CARLRARSYEQYF.